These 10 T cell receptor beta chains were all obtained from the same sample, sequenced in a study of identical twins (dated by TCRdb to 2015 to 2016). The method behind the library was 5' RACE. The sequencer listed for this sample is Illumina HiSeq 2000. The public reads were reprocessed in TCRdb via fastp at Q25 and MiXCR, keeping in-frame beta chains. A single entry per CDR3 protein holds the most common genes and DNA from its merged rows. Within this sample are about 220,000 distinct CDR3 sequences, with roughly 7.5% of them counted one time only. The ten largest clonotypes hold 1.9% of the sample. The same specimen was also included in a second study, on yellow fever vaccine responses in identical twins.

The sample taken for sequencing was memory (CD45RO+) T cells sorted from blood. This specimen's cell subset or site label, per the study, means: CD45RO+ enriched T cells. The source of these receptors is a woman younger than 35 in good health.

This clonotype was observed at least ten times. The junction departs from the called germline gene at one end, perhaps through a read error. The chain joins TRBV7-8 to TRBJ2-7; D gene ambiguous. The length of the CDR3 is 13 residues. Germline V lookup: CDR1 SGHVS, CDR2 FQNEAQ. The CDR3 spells CASSQRVSDEQYF. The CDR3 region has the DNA TGTGCCAGCAGCCAACGGGTCTCCGACGAGCAGTACTTC.

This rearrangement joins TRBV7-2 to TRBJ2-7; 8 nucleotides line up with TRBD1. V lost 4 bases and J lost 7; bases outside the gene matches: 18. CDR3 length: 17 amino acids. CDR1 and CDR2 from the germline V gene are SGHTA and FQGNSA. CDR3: CASSSRVGRQGASEQYF. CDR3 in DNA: TGTGCCAGCAGCTCTAGGGTTGGTCGGCAGGGGGCGAGTGAGCAGTACTTC.

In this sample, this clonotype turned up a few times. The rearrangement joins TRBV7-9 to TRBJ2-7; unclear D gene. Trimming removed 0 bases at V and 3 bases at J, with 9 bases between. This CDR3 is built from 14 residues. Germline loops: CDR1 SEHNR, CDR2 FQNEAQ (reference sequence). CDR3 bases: TGTGCCAGCAGCTTAGCGGGCAGGTTCTACGAGCAGTACTTC. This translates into CASSLAGRFYEQYF.

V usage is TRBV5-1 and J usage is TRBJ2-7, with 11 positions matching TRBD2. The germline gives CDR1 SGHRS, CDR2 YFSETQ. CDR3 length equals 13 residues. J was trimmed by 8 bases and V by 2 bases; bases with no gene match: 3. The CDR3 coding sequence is TGCGCCAGCAGCTTACTAGCGGGAGAGAAGCAGTACTTC. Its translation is CASSLLAGEKQYF. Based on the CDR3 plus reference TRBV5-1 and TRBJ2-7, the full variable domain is KAGVTQTPRYLIKTRGQQVTLSCSPISGHRSVSWYQQTPGQGLQFLFEYFSETQRNKGNFPGRFSGRQFSNSRSEMNVSTLELGDSALYLCASSLLAGEKQYFGPGTRLTVT.

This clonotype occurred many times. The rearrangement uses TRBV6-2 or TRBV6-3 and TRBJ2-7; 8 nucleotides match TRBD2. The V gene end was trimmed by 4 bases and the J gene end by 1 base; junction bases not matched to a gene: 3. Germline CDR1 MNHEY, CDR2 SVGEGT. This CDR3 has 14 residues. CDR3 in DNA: TGTGCCAGCAGTTCAGCGGGGGAGTCCTACGAGCAGTACTTC. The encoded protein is CASSSAGESYEQYF.

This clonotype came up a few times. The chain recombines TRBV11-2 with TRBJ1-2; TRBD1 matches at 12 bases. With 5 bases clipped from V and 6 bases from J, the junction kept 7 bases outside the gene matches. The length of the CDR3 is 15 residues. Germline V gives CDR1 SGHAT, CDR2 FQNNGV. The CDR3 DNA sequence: TGTGCCAGCAGCCGGTCTGGGGACAGGGGGCATGGCTACACCTTC. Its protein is CASSRSGDRGHGYTF.

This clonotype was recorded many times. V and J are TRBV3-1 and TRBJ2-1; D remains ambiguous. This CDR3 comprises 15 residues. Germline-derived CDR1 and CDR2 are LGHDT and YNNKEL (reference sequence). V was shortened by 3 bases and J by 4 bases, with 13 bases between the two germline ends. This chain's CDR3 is CASSHFLGRYNEQFF. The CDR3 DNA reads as TGTGCCAGCAGCCACTTTCTCGGGCGGTACAATGAGCAGTTCTTC.

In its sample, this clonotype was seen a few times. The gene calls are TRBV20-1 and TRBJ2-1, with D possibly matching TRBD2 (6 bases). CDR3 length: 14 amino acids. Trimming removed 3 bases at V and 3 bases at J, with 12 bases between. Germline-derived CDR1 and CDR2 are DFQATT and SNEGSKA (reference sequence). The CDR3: CSASLGGRYNEQFF. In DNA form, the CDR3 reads TGCAGTGCTAGTCTGGGGGGTCGCTACAATGAGCAGTTCTTC.

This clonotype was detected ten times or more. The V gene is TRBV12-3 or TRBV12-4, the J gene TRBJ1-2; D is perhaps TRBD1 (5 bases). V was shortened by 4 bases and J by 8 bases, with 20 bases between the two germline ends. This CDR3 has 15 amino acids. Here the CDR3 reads CASSSPTGVSRGYTF. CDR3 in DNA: TGTGCCAGCAGTTCCCCTACGGGGGTTTCTCGGGGCTACACCTTC.

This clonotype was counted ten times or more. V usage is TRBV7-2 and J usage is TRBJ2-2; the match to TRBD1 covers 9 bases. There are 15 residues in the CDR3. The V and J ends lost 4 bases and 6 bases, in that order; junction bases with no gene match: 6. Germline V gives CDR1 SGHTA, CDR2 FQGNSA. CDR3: CASSSGDRAAGELFF. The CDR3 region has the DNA TGTGCCAGCAGCTCAGGGGACAGGGCCGCCGGGGAGCTGTTTTTT.